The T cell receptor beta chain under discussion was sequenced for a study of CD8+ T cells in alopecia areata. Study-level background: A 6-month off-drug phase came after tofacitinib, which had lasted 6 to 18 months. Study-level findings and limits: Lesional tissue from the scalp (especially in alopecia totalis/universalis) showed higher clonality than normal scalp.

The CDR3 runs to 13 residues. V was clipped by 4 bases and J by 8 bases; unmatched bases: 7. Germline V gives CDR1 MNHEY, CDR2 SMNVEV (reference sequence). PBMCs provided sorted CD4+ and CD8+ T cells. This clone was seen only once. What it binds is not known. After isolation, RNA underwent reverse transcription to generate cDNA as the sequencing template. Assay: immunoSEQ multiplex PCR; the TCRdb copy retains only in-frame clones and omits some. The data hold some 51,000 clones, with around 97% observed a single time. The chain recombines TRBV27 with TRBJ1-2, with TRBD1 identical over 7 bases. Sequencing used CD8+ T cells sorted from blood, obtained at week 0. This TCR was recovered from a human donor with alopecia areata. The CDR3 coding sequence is TGTGCCAGCAGTTCGACAGGGTTAGAAGGCTACACCTTC. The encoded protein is CASSSTGLEGYTF.